This entry describes one T cell receptor beta chain. This record comes from a study of blood T cell repertoires in COVID-19. About the study: Acute-phase and convalescent COVID-19 samples originated in the United States, Italy and Spain. The analysed material was cDNA or gDNA that came from T cells, B-cell-depleted T cells, or PBMCs.

Per the original methods: By means of reference gene primer amplification, nucleated cell counts were estimated. Some clones are missing from TCRdb's copy, which holds only in-frame ones; the method was immunoSEQ multiplex PCR. The V and J calls and the clone size are those of that table, but D and trimming were determined from the DNA. The sample includes around 160,000 clones, over 85% of them seen just once. Seattle's cohort entered during active infection and was followed longitudinally. This CDR3 has 16 residues. Trimming cost V 0 bases and J 7 bases, with 19 bases left between them. CDR1 SGHRS and CDR2 YFSETQ come from the germline V gene.

The sequencing sample was made of peripheral blood. The chain joins TRBV5-1 to TRBJ1-1, with a weak D call TRBD1 (6 bases). The source of this sequence is a woman aged 60 to 75 with COVID-19, enrolled during active disease. CDR3 DNA sequence: TGCGCCAGCAGCTTGGGATTACGACCGGGACAACATGAAGCTTTCTTT. It is translated as CASSLGLRPGQHEAFF.